This passage covers 17 T cell receptor beta chains from one sample sequenced in a study of blood T cell repertoires in COVID-19 (dated by TCRdb to about 2020). Library preparation employed the immunoSEQ multiplex PCR assay. TCRdb took this table from immuneACCESS and kept in-frame rearrangements with V and J called. Such tables lack part of the clones; where checked against another copy, unresolved V genes explain under half of the gap, and the rest is unexplained. The sample yields 120,000 to 150,000 clones; about 84% were counted once. In total, the top ten clones hold 10% to 15% of the sample. The material sequenced was peripheral blood. Source of these receptors: a man in his 60s with active or convalescent COVID-19.

V gene TRBV3-1 (or the pseudogene TRBV3-2) combines with J gene TRBJ1-2; D call uncertain. Trimming removed 1 base at V and 3 bases at J, with 12 bases between. Germline CDR1 and CDR2: LGHDT and YNNKEL (reference sequence). This CDR3 comprises 15 residues. CDR3 region: CASSQGPPTHYGYTF. In DNA form, the CDR3 reads TGTGCCAGCAGCCAAGGGCCTCCAACGCACTATGGCTACACCTTC.

This clone came up once. The chain couples TRBV29-1 to TRBJ1-2; D call uncertain. The germline V gene encodes CDR1 SQVTM and CDR2 ANQGSEA. The CDR3 is 15 residues long. V was cut by 0 bases and J by 4 bases, with 15 bases left in between. DNA for the CDR3: TGCAGCGTTGAAGATCCTTCCCCGGGAGTCTATGGCTACACCTTC. Translated, it gives CSVEDPSPGVYGYTF.

The chain uses TRBV28 and TRBJ2-4, with 9 bases identical to TRBD2. The V segment lost 4 bases and the J segment 4 bases; nucleotides outside the gene matches: 5. CDR1 and CDR2 from the germline V gene are MDHEN and SYDVKM. The CDR3 has 15 amino acids. CDR3 region: CASSWSLAGKNIQYF. The DNA of the CDR3 is TGTGCCAGCAGTTGGAGTCTAGCGGGAAAAAACATTCAGTACTTC.

A note on this clone: Possible read error: a much larger clone is one base away. The V and J genes are TRBV4-1 and TRBJ1-1; possible D gene TRBD1, 5 bases. The CDR3 loop spans 17 amino acids. Germline V gene sequence: CDR1 MGHRA, CDR2 YSYEKL. Trimming removed 0 bases at V and 2 bases at J, with 16 bases between. The chain's CDR3 is CASSQEEWGGANTEAFF. The CDR3 DNA follows: TGCGCCAGCAGCCAAGAGGAGTGGGGAGGGGCCAACACTGAAGCTTTCTTT.

The chain couples TRBV21-1 to TRBJ2-7; the listed D gene, TRBD2, was not tested against the DNA. TRBV21-1 is termed a pseudogene. This CDR3 has 16 residues. DNA of the CDR3: TGTGCCAGCAGCAAAGAGGACGGGAGTCCACACTACGAGCAGTACTTC. It translates to CASSKEDGSPHYEQYF.

The chain couples TRBV5-1 to TRBJ2-7; 7 positions agree with TRBD2. V lost 1 base and J lost 0; bases outside the gene matches: 4. Germline V gene data show CDR1 as SGHRS and CDR2 as YFSETQ. The CDR3 runs to 15 residues. CDR3 region: CASSLQAGLSYEQYF. The DNA of the CDR3 is TGCGCCAGCAGCTTGCAAGCGGGGCTCTCCTACGAGCAGTACTTC.

This chain links TRBV7-3 with TRBJ1-2, with TRBD1 matching 7 bases. Per the germline V gene, CDR1 is SGHTA and CDR2 is FQGTGA. This CDR3 comprises 17 residues. V was pared by 4 bases and J by 2 bases, with 13 bases of the junction left unmatched. CDR3 residues: CASSSPTGQTNNYGYTF. The CDR3 DNA reads as TGTGCCAGCAGCTCACCGACGGGACAGACCAACAACTATGGCTACACCTTC.

The rearrangement links TRBV5-1 to TRBJ2-2; 8 bases are a match to TRBD1. Germline assignment: CDR1 SGHRS and CDR2 YFSETQ. Trimming at V came to 4 bases and at J to 1 base, leaving 3 bases not matched to a gene. CDR3 length: 15 amino acids. The CDR3 protein is CASSPGTGNTGELFF. The CDR3 DNA is TGCGCCAGCAGCCCCGGGACAGGGAACACCGGGGAGCTGTTTTTT.

The chain has TRBV7-2 and TRBJ1-2, with TRBD1 matching over 8 bases. CDR3 length equals 14 residues. The V segment lost 4 bases and the J segment 7 bases; nucleotides outside the gene matches: 8. The V gene's germline CDR1 is SGHTA and CDR2 FQGNSA. CDR3 in amino acids: CASSSAQGARGYTF. CDR3 DNA sequence: TGTGCCAGCAGCTCGGCCCAGGGGGCGCGTGGCTACACCTTC.

In DNA form, the CDR3 reads TGTGCCAGCACCACAAGCGTCTCCTACGAGCAGTACTTC. This gives the protein CASTTSVSYEQYF. V and J are TRBV28 and TRBJ2-7, with D hard to call. Trimming cost V 7 bases and J 0 bases, with 10 bases left between them. Germline V gene sequence: CDR1 MDHEN, CDR2 SYDVKM. The CDR3 length is 13 residues.

The chain has TRBV6-5 and TRBJ1-5; D not certain. V was trimmed by 5 bases and J by 11 bases, leaving 16 bases between them. This CDR3 is built from 13 residues. Germline V gene lookup returns CDR1 MNHEY and CDR2 SVGAGI. CDR3 sequence: CASSPTYQRTQHF. In nucleotides, the CDR3 is TGTGCCAGCAGTCCGACTTACCAGAGGACCCAGCATTTT.

V is TRBV28 and J is TRBJ1-1, with D possibly being TRBD1 (5 bases). Germline CDR1 MDHEN, CDR2 SYDVKM. This CDR3 is 14 amino acids long. V dropped 6 bases and J dropped 4 bases, with 15 bases sitting between them. As DNA, the CDR3 is TGTGCCAGCAGAACCCAAGGGAGGGGCACTGAAGCTTTCTTT. Its protein product is CASRTQGRGTEAFF.

The sample holds many counts of this clone. The chain uses TRBV2 and TRBJ1-2; TRBD1 aligns across 8 bases. The J segment lost 8 bases and the V segment lost 5 bases, leaving 7 bases of the junction unmatched. CDR1 is SNHLY and CDR2 is FYNNEI in the germline V gene. The CDR3 runs to 13 residues. CDR3 nucleotides: TGTGCCAGCAGTCCGGACAGGGTATTAGGCTACACCTTC. It encodes CASSPDRVLGYTF.

The chain joins TRBV6-2 or TRBV6-3 to TRBJ1-4; 7 bases line up with TRBD1. After removal of 4 bases from V and 2 bases from J, the junction contained 4 bases not matched to a gene. Per the germline V gene, CDR1 is MNHEY and CDR2 is SVGEGT. The length of the CDR3 is 15 residues. The CDR3 sequence is CASSLTGRTNEKLFF. CDR3 nucleotide sequence: TGTGCCAGCAGTTTGACAGGGAGGACTAATGAAAAACTGTTTTTT.

This chain connects TRBV7-2 to TRBJ2-5; D is perhaps TRBD2 (5 bases). The V and J ends lost 1 base and 3 bases respectively, with 9 bases between them. The CDR3 covers 14 residues. Germline-derived CDR1 and CDR2 are SGHTA and FQGNSA. The CDR3 DNA sequence: TGTGCCAGCAGCTTAGGAGGGCTCAAAGAGACCCAGTACTTC. Amino acids: CASSLGGLKETQYF.

V gene TRBV3-1 (or the pseudogene TRBV3-2) combines with J gene TRBJ2-7; TRBD2 might be the D (6 bases). This CDR3 comprises 15 residues. Germline V gene data show CDR1 as LGHDT and CDR2 as YNNKEL (reference sequence). The ends were cut back, 1 base at V and 1 base at J, with 11 bases in the middle. The CDR3 protein is CASSQGLGGSYEQYF. CDR3 DNA sequence: TGTGCCAGCAGCCAAGGTCTTGGGGGGTCCTACGAGCAGTACTTC.

The chain links TRBV4-2 to TRBJ2-7; 11 bases align to TRBD1. The CDR3 consists of 15 residues. CDR1 is LGHNA and CDR2 is YNFKEQ in the germline V gene. The V and J ends lost 2 bases and 2 bases, in that order; junction bases with no gene match: 2. The DNA for the CDR3 is TGTGCCAGCAGCCAACGGACAGGGGGCCCCTACGAGCAGTACTTC. Amino acid sequence: CASSQRTGGPYEQYF.